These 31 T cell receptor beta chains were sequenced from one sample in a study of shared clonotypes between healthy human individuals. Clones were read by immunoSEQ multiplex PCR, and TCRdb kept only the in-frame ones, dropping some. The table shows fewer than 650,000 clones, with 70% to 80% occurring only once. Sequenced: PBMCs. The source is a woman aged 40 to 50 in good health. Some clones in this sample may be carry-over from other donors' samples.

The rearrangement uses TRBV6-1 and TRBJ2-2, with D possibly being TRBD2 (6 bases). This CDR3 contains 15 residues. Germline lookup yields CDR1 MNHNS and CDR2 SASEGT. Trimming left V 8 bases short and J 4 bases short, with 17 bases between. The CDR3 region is CASGPTRLGTGELFF. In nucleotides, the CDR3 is TGTGCCAGCGGACCGACTAGGCTGGGCACCGGGGAGCTGTTTTTT.

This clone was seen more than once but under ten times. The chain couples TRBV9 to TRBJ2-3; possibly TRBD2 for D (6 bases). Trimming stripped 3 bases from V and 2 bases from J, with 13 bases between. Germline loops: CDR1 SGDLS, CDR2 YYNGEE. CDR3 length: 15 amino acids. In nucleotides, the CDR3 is TGTGCCAGCAGCGCTTCCGGGACTCCCACAGATACGCAGTATTTT. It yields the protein CASSASGTPTDTQYF.

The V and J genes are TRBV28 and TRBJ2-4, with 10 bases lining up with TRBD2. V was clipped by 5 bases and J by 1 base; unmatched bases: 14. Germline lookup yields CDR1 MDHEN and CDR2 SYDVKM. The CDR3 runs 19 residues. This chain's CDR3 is CASSPASGREGLAKNIQYF. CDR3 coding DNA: TGTGCCAGCAGTCCCGCAAGCGGGAGGGAGGGATTGGCCAAAAACATTCAGTACTTC.

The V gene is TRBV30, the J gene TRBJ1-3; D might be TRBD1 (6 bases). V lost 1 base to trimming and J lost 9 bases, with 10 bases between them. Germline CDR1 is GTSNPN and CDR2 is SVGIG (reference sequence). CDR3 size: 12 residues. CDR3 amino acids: CAWSAQGPTIYF. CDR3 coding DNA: TGTGCCTGGAGTGCTCAGGGGCCCACCATATATTTT.

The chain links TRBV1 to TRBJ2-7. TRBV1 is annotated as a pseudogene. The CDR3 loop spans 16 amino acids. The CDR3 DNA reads TGCACCAGCAGCTCCCCCCCGGGCCTTGGAACATACGAGCAGTACTTC. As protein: CTSSSPPGLGTYEQYF.

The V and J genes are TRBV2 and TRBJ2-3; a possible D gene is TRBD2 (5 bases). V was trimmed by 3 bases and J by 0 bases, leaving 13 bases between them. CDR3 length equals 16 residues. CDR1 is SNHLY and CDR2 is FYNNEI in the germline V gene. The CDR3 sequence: CASSDVADFSTDTQYF. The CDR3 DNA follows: TGTGCCAGCAGTGATGTCGCGGACTTTAGCACAGATACGCAGTATTTT. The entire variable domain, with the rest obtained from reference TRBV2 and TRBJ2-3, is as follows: EPEVTQTPSHQVTQMGQEVILRCVPISNHLYFYWYRQILGQKVEFLVSFYNNEISEKSEIFDDQFSVERPDGSNFTLKIRSTKLEDSAMYFCASSDVADFSTDTQYFGPGTRLTVL.

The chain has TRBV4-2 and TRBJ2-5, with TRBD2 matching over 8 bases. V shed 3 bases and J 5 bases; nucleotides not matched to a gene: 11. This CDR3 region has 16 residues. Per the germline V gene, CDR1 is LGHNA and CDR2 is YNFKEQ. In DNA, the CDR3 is TGTGCCAGCAGCCAGGGGACTAGTGATTGGGCGGAGACCCAGTACTTC. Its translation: CASSQGTSDWAETQYF.

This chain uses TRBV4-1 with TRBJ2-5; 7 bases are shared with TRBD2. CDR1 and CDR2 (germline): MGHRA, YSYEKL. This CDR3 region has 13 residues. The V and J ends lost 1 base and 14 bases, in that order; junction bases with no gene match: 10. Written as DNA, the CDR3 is TGCGCCAGCAGCCAAGGTCCGGGTCTAGCGGTCTACTTC. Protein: CASSQGPGLAVYF.

The CDR3 sequence: CASISSGNTIYF. CDR3 DNA sequence: TGTGCCAGCATCAGCTCTGGAAACACCATATATTTT. This chain uses TRBV6-1 with TRBJ1-3; D gene uncertain. Trimming shortened V by 7 bases and J by 0 bases, and 4 bases separated the two germline ends. The CDR3 is 12 amino acids. Germline loops: CDR1 MNHNS, CDR2 SASEGT.

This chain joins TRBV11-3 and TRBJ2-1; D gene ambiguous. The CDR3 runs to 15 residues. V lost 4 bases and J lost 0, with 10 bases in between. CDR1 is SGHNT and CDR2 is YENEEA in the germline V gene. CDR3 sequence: CASSSARNSYNEQFF. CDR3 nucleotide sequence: TGTGCCAGCAGCTCCGCTAGAAACTCCTACAATGAGCAGTTCTTC.

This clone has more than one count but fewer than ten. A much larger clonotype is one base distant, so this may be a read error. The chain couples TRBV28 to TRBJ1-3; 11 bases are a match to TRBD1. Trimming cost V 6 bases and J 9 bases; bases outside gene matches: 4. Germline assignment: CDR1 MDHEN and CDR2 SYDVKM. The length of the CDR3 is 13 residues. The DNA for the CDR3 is TGTGCCAGCAGGGACAGGGGGCAAAGCACCATATATTTT. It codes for CASRDRGQSTIYF.

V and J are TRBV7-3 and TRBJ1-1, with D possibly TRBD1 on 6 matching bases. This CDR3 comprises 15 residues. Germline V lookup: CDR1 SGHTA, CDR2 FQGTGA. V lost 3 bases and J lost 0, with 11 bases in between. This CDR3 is CASSLGAGMNTEAFF. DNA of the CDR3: TGTGCCAGCAGCTTGGGGGCAGGGATGAACACTGAAGCTTTCTTT.

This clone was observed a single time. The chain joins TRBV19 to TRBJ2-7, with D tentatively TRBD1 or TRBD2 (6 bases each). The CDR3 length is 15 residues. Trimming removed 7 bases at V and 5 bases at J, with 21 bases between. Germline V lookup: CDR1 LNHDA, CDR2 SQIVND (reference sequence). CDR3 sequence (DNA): TGTGCCAGTAAGGCACACGGGGGCAGTCCCGACGAGCAGTACTTC. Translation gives CASKAHGGSPDEQYF.

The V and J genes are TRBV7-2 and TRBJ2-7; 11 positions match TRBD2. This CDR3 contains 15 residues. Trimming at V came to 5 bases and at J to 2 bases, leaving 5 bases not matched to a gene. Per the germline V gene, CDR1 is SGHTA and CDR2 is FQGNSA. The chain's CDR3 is CASSPILAGAYEQYF. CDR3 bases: TGTGCCAGCAGCCCTATACTAGCGGGAGCCTACGAGCAGTACTTC.

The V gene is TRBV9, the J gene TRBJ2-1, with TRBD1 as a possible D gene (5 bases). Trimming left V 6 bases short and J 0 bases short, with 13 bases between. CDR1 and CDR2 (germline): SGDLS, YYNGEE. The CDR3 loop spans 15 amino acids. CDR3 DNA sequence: TGTGCCAGCACAAAACAGGCAAGCTCCTACAATGAGCAGTTCTTC. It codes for CASTKQASSYNEQFF.

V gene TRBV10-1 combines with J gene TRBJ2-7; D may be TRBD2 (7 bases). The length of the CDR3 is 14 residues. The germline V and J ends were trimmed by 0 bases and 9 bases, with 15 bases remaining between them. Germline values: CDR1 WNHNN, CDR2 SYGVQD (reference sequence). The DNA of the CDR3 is TGCGCCAGCAGTGAGTCGACCACGGGGGGCGTGCAGTACTTC. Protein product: CASSESTTGGVQYF.

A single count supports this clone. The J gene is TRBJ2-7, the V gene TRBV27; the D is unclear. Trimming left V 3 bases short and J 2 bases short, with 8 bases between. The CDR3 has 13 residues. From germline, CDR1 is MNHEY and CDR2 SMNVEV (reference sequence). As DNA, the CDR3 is TGTGCCAGCAGTTTTACGATAGCCTACGAGCAGTACTTC. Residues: CASSFTIAYEQYF.

Here the CDR3 DNA reads TGCAGCGTTGAAGAATCGGCTCTAGCTGGCGAGCAGTACTTC. As protein: CSVEESALAGEQYF. V and J are TRBV29-1 and TRBJ2-7, with D perhaps matching TRBD2 (5 bases). V gave up 0 bases and J gave up 6 bases, with 15 bases separating them. CDR3 length equals 14 residues. Germline assignment: CDR1 SQVTM and CDR2 ANQGSEA.

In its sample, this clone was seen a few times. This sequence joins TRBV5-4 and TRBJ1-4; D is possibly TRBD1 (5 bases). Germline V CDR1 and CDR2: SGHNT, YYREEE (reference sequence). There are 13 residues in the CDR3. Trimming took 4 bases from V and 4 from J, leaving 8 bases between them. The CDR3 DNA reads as TGTGCCAGCAGCGGACAAAATAATGAAAAACTGTTTTTT. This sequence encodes CASSGQNNEKLFF.

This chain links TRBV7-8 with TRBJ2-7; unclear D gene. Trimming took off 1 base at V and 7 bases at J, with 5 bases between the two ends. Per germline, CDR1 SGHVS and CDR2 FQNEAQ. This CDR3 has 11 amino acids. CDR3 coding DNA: TGTGCCAGCAGCTTAGGTCTAGAGCAGTACTTC. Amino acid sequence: CASSLGLEQYF.

CDR3 loop: CASSYGTGPGNTIYF. Here the CDR3 DNA reads TGTGCCAGCAGCTACGGGACAGGCCCAGGAAACACCATATATTTT. The J gene is TRBJ1-3, the V gene TRBV6-5; 8 nucleotides line up with TRBD1. The CDR3 has 15 residues. The germline V gene has CDR1 MNHEY and CDR2 SVGAGI. V lost 6 bases and J lost 4; bases outside the gene matches: 8.

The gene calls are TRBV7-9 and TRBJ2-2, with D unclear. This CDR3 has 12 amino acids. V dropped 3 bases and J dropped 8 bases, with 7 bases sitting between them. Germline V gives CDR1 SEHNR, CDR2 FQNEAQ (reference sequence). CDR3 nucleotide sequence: TGTGCCAGCAGCTTCCCAAGAGGGGAGCTGTTTTTT. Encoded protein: CASSFPRGELFF.

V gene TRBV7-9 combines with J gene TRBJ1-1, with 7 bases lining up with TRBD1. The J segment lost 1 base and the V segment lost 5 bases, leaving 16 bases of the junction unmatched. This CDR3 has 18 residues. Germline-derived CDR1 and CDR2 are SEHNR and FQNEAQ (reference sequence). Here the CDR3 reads CASSPHRGRGIRNTEAFF. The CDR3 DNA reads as TGTGCCAGCAGCCCCCACAGGGGACGGGGTATCCGGAACACTGAAGCTTTCTTT.

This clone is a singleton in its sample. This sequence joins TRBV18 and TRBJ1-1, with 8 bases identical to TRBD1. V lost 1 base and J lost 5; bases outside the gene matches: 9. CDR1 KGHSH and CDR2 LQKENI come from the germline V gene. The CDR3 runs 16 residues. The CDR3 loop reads CASSPQGQGGGTEAFF. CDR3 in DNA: TGTGCCAGCTCACCACAAGGACAGGGTGGGGGGACTGAAGCTTTCTTT.

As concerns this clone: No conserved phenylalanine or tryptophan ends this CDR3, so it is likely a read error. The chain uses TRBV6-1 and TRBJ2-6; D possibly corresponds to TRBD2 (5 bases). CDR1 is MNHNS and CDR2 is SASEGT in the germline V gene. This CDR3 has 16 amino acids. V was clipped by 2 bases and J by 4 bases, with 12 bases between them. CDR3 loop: CASSELDFSGANVLTS. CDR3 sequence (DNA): TGTGCCAGCAGTGAATTGGACTTCTCCGGGGCCAACGTCCTGACTTCC.

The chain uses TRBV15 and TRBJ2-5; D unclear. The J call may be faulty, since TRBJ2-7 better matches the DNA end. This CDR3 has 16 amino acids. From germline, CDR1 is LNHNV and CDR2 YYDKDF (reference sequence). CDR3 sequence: CATSRESTDSSYEQYF. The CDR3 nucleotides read TGTGCCACCAGCAGAGAATCGACGGATAGCTCCTACGAGCAGTACTTC.

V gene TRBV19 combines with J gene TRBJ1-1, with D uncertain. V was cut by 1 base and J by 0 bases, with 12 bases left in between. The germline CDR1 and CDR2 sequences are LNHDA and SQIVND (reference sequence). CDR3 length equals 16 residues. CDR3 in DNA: TGTGCCAGTAGTATAGTCGGGCAGCTGATGAACACTGAAGCTTTCTTT. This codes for CASSIVGQLMNTEAFF.

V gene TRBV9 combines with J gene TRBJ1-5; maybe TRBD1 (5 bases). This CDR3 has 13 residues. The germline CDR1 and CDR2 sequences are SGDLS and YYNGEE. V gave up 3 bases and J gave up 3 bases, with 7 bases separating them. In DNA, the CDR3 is TGTGCCAGCAGCGGGGGACTCAATCAGCCCCAGCATTTT. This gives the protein CASSGGLNQPQHF.

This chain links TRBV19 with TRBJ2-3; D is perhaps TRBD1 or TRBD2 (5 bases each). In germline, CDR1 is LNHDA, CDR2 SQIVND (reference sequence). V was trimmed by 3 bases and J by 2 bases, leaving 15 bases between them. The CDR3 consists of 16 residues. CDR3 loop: CASSIEGRATTDTQYF. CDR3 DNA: TGTGCCAGTAGTATTGAGGGCAGGGCCACCACAGATACGCAGTATTTT. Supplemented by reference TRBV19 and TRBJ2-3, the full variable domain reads DGGITQSPKYLFRKEGQNVTLSCEQNLNHDAMYWYRQDPGQGLRLIYYSQIVNDFQKGDIAEGYSVSREKKESFPLTVTSAQKNPTAFYLCASSIEGRATTDTQYFGPGTRLTVL.

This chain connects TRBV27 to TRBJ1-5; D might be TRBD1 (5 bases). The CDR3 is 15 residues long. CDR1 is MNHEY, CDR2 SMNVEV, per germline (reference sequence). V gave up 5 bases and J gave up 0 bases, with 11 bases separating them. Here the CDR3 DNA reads TGTGCCAGCAGTGCTTGGGACGGTAGCAATCAGCCCCAGCATTTT. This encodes CASSAWDGSNQPQHF.

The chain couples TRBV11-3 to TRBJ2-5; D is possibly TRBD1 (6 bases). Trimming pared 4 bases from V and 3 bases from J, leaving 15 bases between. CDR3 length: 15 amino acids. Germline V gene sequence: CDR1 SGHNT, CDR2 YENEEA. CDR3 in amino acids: CASSSATGPEETQYF. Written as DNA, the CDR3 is TGTGCCAGCAGCTCAGCAACAGGGCCGGAAGAGACCCAGTACTTC. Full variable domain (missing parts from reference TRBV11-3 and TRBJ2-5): EAGVVQSPRYKIIEKKQPVAFWCNPISGHNTLYWYLQNLGQGPELLIRYENEEAVDDSQLPKDRFSAERLKGVDSTLKIQPAELGDSAVYLCASSSATGPEETQYFGPGTRLLVL.